The 24 T cell receptor beta chains reported below all come from one sample, sequenced in a study of blood T cell repertoires in COVID-19. Repertoires were generated with immunoSEQ multiplex PCR, while TCRdb's copy carries only in-frame clones and drops some. Among some 370,000 clones listed, 90% were seen once. The specimen sequenced was peripheral blood. These receptors all stem from a man aged 18 to 30 with active or convalescent COVID-19.

A few counts support this clone. In DNA form, the CDR3 reads TGTGCCAGCAGTGGGACTAGCTTGTCCGGGGAGCTGTTTTTT. Translating it yields CASSGTSLSGELFF. The rearrangement joins TRBV2 to TRBJ2-2; 8 nucleotides agree with TRBD2. From germline, CDR1 is SNHLY and CDR2 FYNNEI. V lost 4 bases and J lost 6; bases outside the gene matches: 4. CDR3 length: 14 residues. The full variable domain, with the rest looked up from reference TRBV2 and TRBJ2-2, is EPEVTQTPSHQVTQMGQEVILRCVPISNHLYFYWYRQILGQKVEFLVSFYNNEISEKSEIFDDQFSVERPDGSNFTLKIRSTKLEDSAMYFCASSGTSLSGELFFGEGSRLTVL.

The gene calls are TRBV27 and TRBJ2-2; the D gene is possibly TRBD1 (6 bases). This CDR3 has 14 residues. V lost 2 bases and J lost 4, with 8 bases in between. Germline V CDR1 and CDR2: MNHEY, SMNVEV (reference sequence). Written as DNA, the CDR3 is TGTGCCAGCAGTTTAGGACAGTTCACCGGGGAGCTGTTTTTT. It yields the protein CASSLGQFTGELFF.

The DNA for the CDR3 is TGTGCCAGCAGACCTTTTGACATACAAGAGACCCAGTACTTC. Residues: CASRPFDIQETQYF. This chain uses TRBV28 with TRBJ2-5; D not resolved. CDR1 is MDHEN and CDR2 is SYDVKM in the germline V gene. The CDR3 covers 14 residues. V was shortened by 6 bases and J by 2 bases, with 13 bases between the two germline ends.

The V gene is TRBV18, the J gene TRBJ1-2; 7 bases map to TRBD1. The germline CDR1 and CDR2 sequences are KGHSH and LQKENI. The CDR3 has 13 residues. The V and J ends lost 5 bases and 5 bases, in that order; junction bases with no gene match: 5. The CDR3 region has the DNA TGTGCCAGCTCATACGGACAGGAGTATGGCTACACCTTC. This sequence encodes CASSYGQEYGYTF.

This clone was observed a single time. V usage is TRBV7-8 and J usage is TRBJ1-1; the D is unclear. The CDR3 consists of 14 residues. Between the trimmed V and J ends, which lost 1 base and 6 bases, there was a span of 12 bases. Germline CDR1 and CDR2: SGHVS and FQNEAQ. The CDR3 protein is CASSLVRGRAEAFF. In nucleotides, the CDR3 is TGTGCCAGCAGCTTAGTGCGGGGTAGAGCTGAAGCTTTCTTT.

The V call is TRBV27, the J call TRBJ1-5; TRBD1 aligns across 7 bases. Per the germline V gene, CDR1 is MNHEY and CDR2 is SMNVEV (reference sequence). The CDR3 sequence is 24 residues long. J was trimmed by 0 bases and V by 2 bases; bases with no gene match: 28. Here the CDR3 DNA reads TGTGCCAGCAGTTTAAACTTCGGTATATTGGGCCGGGACAGAATATCTGTTAGCAATCAGCCCCAGCATTTT. Its protein product is CASSLNFGILGRDRISVSNQPQHF.

The chain joins TRBV6-5 to TRBJ2-2, with 7 bases lining up with TRBD2. Germline loops: CDR1 MNHEY, CDR2 SVGAGI. Unmatched junction bases numbered 6, after V lost 3 bases and J lost 5 bases. The CDR3 loop spans 15 amino acids. This CDR3 is CASSYERGGTGELFF. The CDR3 nucleotides are TGTGCCAGCAGTTATGAAAGGGGAGGGACCGGGGAGCTGTTTTTT.

This rearrangement joins TRBV10-1 to TRBJ2-5; D is ambiguous. V was trimmed by 0 bases and J by 0 bases, leaving 17 bases between them. This CDR3 is 18 amino acids long. CDR1 is WNHNN, CDR2 SYGVQD, per germline (reference sequence). The CDR3: CASSESAELTSYQETQYF. DNA of the CDR3: TGCGCCAGCAGTGAGTCGGCGGAACTTACATCGTACCAAGAGACCCAGTACTTC.

The chain is built from TRBV27 and TRBJ2-7; TRBD2 aligns across 13 bases. CDR3 length: 16 amino acids. CDR1 and CDR2 from the germline V gene are MNHEY and SMNVEV (reference sequence). V lost 6 bases and J lost 6; bases outside the gene matches: 11. This chain's CDR3 is CASRSEGLAGEVEQYF. In DNA, the CDR3 is TGTGCCAGCAGGTCAGAAGGACTAGCGGGAGAAGTCGAGCAGTACTTC.

The count of this clone is one. The chain combines TRBV5-5 with TRBJ1-4; D not certain. The length of the CDR3 is 13 residues. Germline V gene lookup returns CDR1 SGHKS and CDR2 YYEKEE (reference sequence). With 2 bases removed from V and 4 bases from J, the gap between germline ends came to 6 bases. Here the CDR3 DNA reads TGTGCCAGCAGCTTATTAAATAATGAAAAACTGTTTTTT. Translated: CASSLLNNEKLFF.

This chain uses TRBV18 with TRBJ1-2; TRBD1 agrees at 7 bases. Germline loops: CDR1 KGHSH, CDR2 LQKENI. This CDR3 is 16 amino acids long. The ends lost 2 bases at V and 2 bases at J; junction bases unmatched: 8. This CDR3 reads CASSPTGTAANYGYTF. The CDR3 coding sequence is TGTGCCAGCTCACCAACCGGGACAGCTGCCAACTATGGCTACACCTTC.

This chain joins TRBV11-2 and TRBJ1-2, with 7 positions matching TRBD1. The germline CDR1 and CDR2 sequences are SGHAT and FQNNGV. This CDR3 region has 15 residues. Germline trimming cut 4 bases from V and 4 bases from J; bases unmatched to any gene: 9. As DNA, the CDR3 is TGTGCCAGCAGCTCGCCGGACAGGTCGGTCTATGGCTACACCTTC. It specifies CASSSPDRSVYGYTF.

The chain couples TRBV3-1 (or the pseudogene TRBV3-2) to TRBJ1-2; D gene uncertain. The CDR3 loop spans 15 amino acids. Germline V CDR1 and CDR2: LGHDT, YNNKEL (reference sequence). V shed 2 bases and J shed 5 bases, with 15 bases lying between them. CDR3 DNA: TGTGCCAGCAGCCAACTCGTAATGGCGGGATATGGCTACACCTTC. Its protein product is CASSQLVMAGYGYTF.

The chain links TRBV19 to TRBJ1-1, with a possible D match to TRBD1 (5 bases). This CDR3 region has 16 residues. Germline CDR1 reads LNHDA; CDR2 reads SQIVND (reference sequence). The germline V and J ends were trimmed by 0 bases and 1 base, with 12 bases remaining between them. The CDR3 loop is CASSIDWGRGNTEAFF. The CDR3, as DNA: TGTGCCAGTAGTATAGACTGGGGCCGAGGGAACACTGAAGCTTTCTTT.

The rearrangement uses TRBV11-2 and TRBJ2-3; 7 nucleotides line up with TRBD1. The CDR3 is made up of 18 amino acids. CDR1 is SGHAT, CDR2 FQNNGV, per germline. V trimming: 1 base; J trimming: 2 bases; junction bases outside the gene matches: 12. The CDR3 spells CASSLGSGAGGFTDTQYF. As DNA, the CDR3 is TGTGCCAGCAGCTTAGGGTCAGGGGCAGGGGGTTTCACAGATACGCAGTATTTT.

This clone was recorded only once. V usage is TRBV5-1 and J usage is TRBJ1-6; 11 positions match TRBD1. The CDR3 covers 17 residues. V gave up 4 bases and J gave up 6 bases; unmatched junction bases: 9. CDR1 is SGHRS and CDR2 is YFSETQ in the germline V gene. The DNA for the CDR3 is TGCGCCAGCAGCACGGGGACAGGGGGAAGAGGTAATTCACCCCTCCACTTT. Protein product: CASSTGTGGRGNSPLHF.

CDR3 region: CASSQEGGGYMNTEAFF. In DNA form, the CDR3 reads TGTGCCAGCAGCCAAGAGGGAGGGGGATACATGAACACTGAAGCTTTCTTT. The rearrangement joins TRBV3-1 (or the pseudogene TRBV3-2) to TRBJ1-1; D may be TRBD1 (6 bases). The ends were cut back, 0 bases at V and 0 bases at J, with 14 bases in the middle. Germline V CDR1 and CDR2: LGHDT, YNNKEL (reference sequence). The CDR3 covers 17 residues.

The V and J genes are TRBV9 and TRBJ2-1; the match to TRBD2 covers 7 bases. The ends lost 0 bases at V and 5 bases at J; junction bases unmatched: 2. Per germline, CDR1 SGDLS and CDR2 YYNGEE. The CDR3 is 14 amino acids. As DNA, the CDR3 is TGTGCCAGCAGCGTAGGCGGGAGTAACAATGAGCAGTTCTTC. Amino acid sequence: CASSVGGSNNEQFF.

The chain couples TRBV4-1 to TRBJ2-5; TRBD1 matches at 8 bases. Per the germline V gene, CDR1 is MGHRA and CDR2 is YSYEKL. J was trimmed by 7 bases and V by 3 bases; bases with no gene match: 13. This CDR3 contains 16 residues. The CDR3 loop reads CASSQFDRGAQRTQYF. The DNA for the CDR3 is TGCGCCAGCAGCCAGTTCGACAGGGGCGCCCAGAGGACCCAGTACTTC.

This clone came up a few times. This chain links TRBV27 with TRBJ2-2; TRBD2 matches at 8 bases. The CDR3 totals 15 residues. With 4 bases clipped from V and 4 bases from J, the junction kept 5 bases outside the gene matches. Germline CDR1 is MNHEY and CDR2 is SMNVEV (reference sequence). In DNA form, the CDR3 reads TGTGCCAGCAGTTATAGCGGGATGCCCACCGGGGAGCTGTTTTTT. This translates into CASSYSGMPTGELFF.

This rearrangement joins TRBV18 to TRBJ2-3, with TRBD2 matching over 11 bases. V gave up 3 bases and J gave up 4 bases; unmatched junction bases: 3. CDR3 length: 15 amino acids. CDR1 is KGHSH, CDR2 LQKENI, per germline. The CDR3 reads CASSPGSGRADTQYF. The CDR3 DNA sequence: TGTGCCAGCTCACCGGGTAGCGGGAGGGCAGATACGCAGTATTTT.

With respect to this clone: A read error may account for a junction end that differs from germline. V is TRBV4-1 and J is TRBJ2-6, with 11 bases fitting TRBD1. Germline V gene lookup returns CDR1 MGHRA and CDR2 YSYEKL. This CDR3 comprises 19 residues. CDR3 residues: CASSRVLGQGASGANVLTF. CDR3 bases: TGCGCCAGCAGCCGCGTCCTCGGACAGGGGGCTTCGGGGGCCAACGTGCTGACTTTC.

The chain is built from TRBV11-2 and TRBJ1-1; 7 bases map to TRBD1. The J segment lost 3 bases and the V segment lost 7 bases, leaving 5 bases of the junction unmatched. The V gene's germline CDR1 is SGHAT and CDR2 FQNNGV. The CDR3 has 13 residues. Here the CDR3 reads CASTGQAYTEAFF. DNA of the CDR3: TGTGCCAGCACCGGACAGGCCTACACTGAAGCTTTCTTT.

The chain employs TRBV4-3 and TRBJ2-7, with TRBD2 matching over 12 bases. Trimming took 4 bases from V and 4 from J; bases not matched to a gene: 5. From germline, CDR1 is LGHNA and CDR2 YSLEER. This CDR3 comprises 15 residues. Written as DNA, the CDR3 is TGCGCCAGCAGCCGTAAACTAGCGGGAGGTTACGAGCAGTACTTC. Translating gives CASSRKLAGGYEQYF.